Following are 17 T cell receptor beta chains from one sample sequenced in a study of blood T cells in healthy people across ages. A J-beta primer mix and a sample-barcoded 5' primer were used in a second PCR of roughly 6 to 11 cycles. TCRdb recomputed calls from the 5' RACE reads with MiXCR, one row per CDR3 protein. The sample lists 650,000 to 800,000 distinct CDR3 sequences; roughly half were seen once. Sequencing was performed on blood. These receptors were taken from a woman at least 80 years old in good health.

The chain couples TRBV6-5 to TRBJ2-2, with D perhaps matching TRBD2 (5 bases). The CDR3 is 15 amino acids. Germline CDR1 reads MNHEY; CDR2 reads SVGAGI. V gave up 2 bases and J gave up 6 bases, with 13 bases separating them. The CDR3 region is CASSYLSGVSGELFF. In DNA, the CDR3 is TGTGCCAGCAGTTACCTGTCCGGGGTATCCGGGGAGCTGTTTTTT.

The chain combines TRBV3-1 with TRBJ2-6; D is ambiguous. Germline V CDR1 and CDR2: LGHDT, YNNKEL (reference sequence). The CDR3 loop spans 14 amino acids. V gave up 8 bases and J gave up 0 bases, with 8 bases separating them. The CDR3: CASLHSSGANVLTF. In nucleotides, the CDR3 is TGTGCCAGCCTCCATAGCTCTGGGGCCAACGTCCTGACTTTC.

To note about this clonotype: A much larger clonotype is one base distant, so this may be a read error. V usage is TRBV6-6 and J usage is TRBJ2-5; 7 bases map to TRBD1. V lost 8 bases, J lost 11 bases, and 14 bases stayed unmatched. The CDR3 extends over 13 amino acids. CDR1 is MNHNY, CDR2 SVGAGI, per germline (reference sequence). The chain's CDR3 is CASGDSVDNEQYF. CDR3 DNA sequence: TGTGCCAGCGGGGACAGTGTGGACAATGAGCAGTACTTC.

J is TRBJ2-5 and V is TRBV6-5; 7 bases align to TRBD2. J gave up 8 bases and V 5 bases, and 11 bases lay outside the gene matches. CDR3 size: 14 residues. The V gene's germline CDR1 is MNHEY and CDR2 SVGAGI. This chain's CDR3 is CASSGGDAPGTQYF. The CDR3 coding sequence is TGTGCCAGCAGTGGGGGGGATGCCCCGGGAACCCAGTACTTC.

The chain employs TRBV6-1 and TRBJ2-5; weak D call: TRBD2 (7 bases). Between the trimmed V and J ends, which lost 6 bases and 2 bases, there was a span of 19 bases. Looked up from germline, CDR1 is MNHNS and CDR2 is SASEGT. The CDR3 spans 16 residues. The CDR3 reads CASSAESSGTQETQYF. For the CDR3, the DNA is TGTGCCAGCAGCGCAGAATCGAGCGGGACACAAGAGACCCAGTACTTC.

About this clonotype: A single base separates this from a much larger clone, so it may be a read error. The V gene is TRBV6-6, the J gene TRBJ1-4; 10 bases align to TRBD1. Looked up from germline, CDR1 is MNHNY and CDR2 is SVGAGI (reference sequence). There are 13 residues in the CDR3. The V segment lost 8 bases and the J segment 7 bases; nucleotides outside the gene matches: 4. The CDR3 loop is CASGRDRGEKLFF. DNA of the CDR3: TGTGCCAGCGGCCGGGACAGGGGTGAAAAACTGTTTTTT.

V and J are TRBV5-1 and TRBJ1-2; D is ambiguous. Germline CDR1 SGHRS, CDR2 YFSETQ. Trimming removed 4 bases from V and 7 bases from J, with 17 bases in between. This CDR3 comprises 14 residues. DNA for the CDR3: TGCGCCAGCAGCCCGGGGATAAAAACGGTTGGCTACACCTTC. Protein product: CASSPGIKTVGYTF.

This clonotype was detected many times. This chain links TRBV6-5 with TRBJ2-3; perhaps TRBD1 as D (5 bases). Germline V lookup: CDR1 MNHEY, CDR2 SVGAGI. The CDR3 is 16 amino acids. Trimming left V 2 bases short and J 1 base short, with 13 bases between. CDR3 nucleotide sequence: TGTGCCAGCAGTTACGCCCAGGGCAGGGGCACAGATACGCAGTATTTT. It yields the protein CASSYAQGRGTDTQYF.

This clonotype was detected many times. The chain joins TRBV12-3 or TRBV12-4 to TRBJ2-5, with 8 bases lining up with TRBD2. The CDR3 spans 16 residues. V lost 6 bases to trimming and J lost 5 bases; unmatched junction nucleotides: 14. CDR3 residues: CASREGIAGLRETQYF. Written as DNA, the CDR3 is TGTGCCAGCAGGGAGGGAATAGCGGGGCTTCGGGAGACCCAGTACTTC.

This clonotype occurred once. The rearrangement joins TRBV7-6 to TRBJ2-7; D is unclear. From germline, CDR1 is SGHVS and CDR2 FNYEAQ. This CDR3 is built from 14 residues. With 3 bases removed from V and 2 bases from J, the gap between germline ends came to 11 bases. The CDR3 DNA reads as TGTGCCAGCAGCTTGTCCGACGGAGCCTACGAGCAGTACTTC. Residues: CASSLSDGAYEQYF.

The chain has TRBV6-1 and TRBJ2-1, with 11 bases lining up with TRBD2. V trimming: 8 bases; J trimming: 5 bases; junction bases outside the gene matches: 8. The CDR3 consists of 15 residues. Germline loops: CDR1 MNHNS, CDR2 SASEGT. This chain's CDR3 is CASVWLAGGNNEQFF. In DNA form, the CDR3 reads TGTGCCAGCGTCTGGCTAGCGGGAGGTAACAATGAGCAGTTCTTC.

The CDR3 sequence: CASSPGTVSYNEQFF. For the CDR3, the DNA is TGTGCCAGCAGTCCTGGGACCGTCTCCTACAATGAGCAGTTCTTC. The genes are TRBV2 and TRBJ2-1; D is possibly TRBD1 or TRBD2 (5 bases each). The germline V gene encodes CDR1 SNHLY and CDR2 FYNNEI. The CDR3 loop spans 15 amino acids. V was pared by 5 bases and J by 0 bases, with 11 bases between.

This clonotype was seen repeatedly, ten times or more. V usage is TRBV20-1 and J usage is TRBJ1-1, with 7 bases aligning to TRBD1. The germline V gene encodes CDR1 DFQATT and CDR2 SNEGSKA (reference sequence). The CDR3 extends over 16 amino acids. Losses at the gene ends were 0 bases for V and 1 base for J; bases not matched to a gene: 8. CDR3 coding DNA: TGCAGTGCTAGAGATTTTACGACAGGGCAGAACACTGAAGCTTTCTTT. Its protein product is CSARDFTTGQNTEAFF.

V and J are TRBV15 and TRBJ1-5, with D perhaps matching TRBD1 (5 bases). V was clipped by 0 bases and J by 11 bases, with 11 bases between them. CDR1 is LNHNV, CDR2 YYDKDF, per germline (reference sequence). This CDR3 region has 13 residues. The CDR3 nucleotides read TGTGCCACCAGCAGAGATCTGGGGGGGACCCAGCATTTT. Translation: CATSRDLGGTQHF.

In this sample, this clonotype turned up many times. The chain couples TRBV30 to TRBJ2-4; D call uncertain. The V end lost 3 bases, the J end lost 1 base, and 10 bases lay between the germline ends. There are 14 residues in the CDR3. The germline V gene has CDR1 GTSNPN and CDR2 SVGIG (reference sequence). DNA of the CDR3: TGTGCCTGGAGGAGGAAAGACGCCAAAAACATTCAGTACTTC. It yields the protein CAWRRKDAKNIQYF.

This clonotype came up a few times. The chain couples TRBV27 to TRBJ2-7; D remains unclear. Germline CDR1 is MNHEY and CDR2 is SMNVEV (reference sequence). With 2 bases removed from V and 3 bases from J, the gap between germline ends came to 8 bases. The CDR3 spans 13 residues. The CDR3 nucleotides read TGTGCCAGCAGTTTAATGTACGACTACGAGCAGTACTTC. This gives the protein CASSLMYDYEQYF.

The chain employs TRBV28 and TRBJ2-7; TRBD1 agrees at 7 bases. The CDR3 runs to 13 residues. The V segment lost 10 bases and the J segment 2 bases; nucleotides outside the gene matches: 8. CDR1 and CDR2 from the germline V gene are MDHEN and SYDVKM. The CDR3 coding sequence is TGTGCCACCGGACAGGCAGTAACCTACGAGCAGTACTTC. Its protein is CATGQAVTYEQYF.